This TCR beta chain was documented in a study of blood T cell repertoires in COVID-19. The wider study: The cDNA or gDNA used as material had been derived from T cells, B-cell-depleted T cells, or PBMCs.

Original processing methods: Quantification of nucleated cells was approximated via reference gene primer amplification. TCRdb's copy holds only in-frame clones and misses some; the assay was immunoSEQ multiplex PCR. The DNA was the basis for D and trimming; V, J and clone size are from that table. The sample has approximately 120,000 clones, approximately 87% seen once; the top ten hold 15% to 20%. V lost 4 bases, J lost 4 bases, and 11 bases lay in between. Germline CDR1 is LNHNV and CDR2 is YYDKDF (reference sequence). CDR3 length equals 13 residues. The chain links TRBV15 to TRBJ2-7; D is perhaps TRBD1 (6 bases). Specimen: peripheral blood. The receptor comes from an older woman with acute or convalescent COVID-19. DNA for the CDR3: TGTGCCACCAGCAATGAGGGGGTGTACGAGCAGTACTTC. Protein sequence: CATSNEGVYEQYF.